This T cell receptor (beta chain) is from a study of OX40 agonist ivuxolimab in advanced cancers. Study in general: Ivuxolimab, an agonist antibody against OX40 (CD134), was given to patients.

Of note for this clone: Its antigen remains unidentified.

The table came from immunoSEQ multiplex PCR; TCRdb's copy has only in-frame clones and leaves some out. The profile covers 100,000 or so clones, with about 84% appearing a single time and about 5.5% taken by the ten largest. Study-wide findings and caveats: At 0.1 to 3.0 mg/kg, CD4+ and CD8+ blood T cells expanded clonally by week 6. Not determined was the antigen specificity of the expanded peripheral T cells.

Source: CD4+ or CD8+ T cells sorted from blood, taken in a trial of the OX40 agonist ivuxolimab. The clonotype originates from an adult with an advanced solid tumor such as melanoma, head and neck, liver or kidney cancer.

The CDR3 protein is CASSQGDGGNTIYF. In DNA form, the CDR3 reads TGTGCCAGCAGCCAAGGCGACGGTGGAAACACCATATATTTT. The chain combines TRBV16 with TRBJ1-3; no clear D. V was trimmed by 2 bases and J by 3 bases, leaving 8 bases between them. This CDR3 has 14 amino acids. Germline V gene data show CDR1 as KGHSY and CDR2 as FQNENV.